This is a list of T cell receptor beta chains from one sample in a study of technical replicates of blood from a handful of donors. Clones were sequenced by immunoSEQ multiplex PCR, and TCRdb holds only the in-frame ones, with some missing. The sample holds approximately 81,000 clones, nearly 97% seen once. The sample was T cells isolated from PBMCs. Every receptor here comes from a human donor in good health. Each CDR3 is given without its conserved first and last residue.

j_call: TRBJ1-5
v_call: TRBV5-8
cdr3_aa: ASSYKQGKGYSNQPQH

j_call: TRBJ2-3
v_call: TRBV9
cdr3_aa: ASNSFGGKDTQY

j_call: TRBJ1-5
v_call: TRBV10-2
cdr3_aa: ASRAGGWGNQPQH

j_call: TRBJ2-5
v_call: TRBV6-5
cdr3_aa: ASSVKREGLETQY

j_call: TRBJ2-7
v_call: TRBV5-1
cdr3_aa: ASSREGTISYEQY

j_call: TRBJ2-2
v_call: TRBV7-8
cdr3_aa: ASSLRVPGQGNTGELF

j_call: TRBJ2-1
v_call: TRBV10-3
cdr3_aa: AISDKREIGDEQF

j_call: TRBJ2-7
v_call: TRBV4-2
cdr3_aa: ASSLTAGTGSYEQY

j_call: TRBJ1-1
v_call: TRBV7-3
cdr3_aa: ASSFLTGTEAF

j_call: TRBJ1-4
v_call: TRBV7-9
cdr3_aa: ASRRTGGGEKLF

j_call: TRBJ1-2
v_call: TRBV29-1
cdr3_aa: SVPTGIKGYGYT

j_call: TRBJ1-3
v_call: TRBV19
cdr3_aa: ASSIGDSPGNTIY

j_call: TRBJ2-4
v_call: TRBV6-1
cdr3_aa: ASSEALTAWDIQY

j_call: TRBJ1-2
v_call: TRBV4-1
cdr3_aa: ASSLIEGATNYGYT

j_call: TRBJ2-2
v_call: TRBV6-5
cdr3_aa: ASSPEEGTGELF

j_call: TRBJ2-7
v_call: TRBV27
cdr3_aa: ASSSIGTGTYEQY

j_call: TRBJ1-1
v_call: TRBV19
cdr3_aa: ASSTGRGHGSTEAF

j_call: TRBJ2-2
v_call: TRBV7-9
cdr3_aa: ASRAGYGELF

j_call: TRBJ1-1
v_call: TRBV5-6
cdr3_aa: ASSMDTGPRTEAF

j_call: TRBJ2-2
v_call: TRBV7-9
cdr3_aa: ASSPIGAGELF

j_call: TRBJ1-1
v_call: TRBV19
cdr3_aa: ASRQGTVTF

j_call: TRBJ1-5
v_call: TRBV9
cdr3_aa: ASSVGAGRYQPQH

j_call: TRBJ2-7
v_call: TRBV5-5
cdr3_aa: ASSLFAGPYEQY

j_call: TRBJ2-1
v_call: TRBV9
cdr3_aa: ASSVDPGAGNEQF

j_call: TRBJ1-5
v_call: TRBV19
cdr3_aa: ASSIGTRGEDQPQH

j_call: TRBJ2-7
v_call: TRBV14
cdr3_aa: ASSQERIGRAWEQY

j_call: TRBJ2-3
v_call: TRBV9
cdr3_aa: ASSVGPGVTHTDTQY

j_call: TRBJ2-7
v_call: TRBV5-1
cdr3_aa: ASSFPGYGYEQY

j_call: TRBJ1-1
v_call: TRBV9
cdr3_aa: ASSVESSPTGGEAF

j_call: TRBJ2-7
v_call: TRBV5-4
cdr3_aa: ASSFPGDDEQY

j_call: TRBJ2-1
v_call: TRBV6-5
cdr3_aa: ASSYVGNHPSGEQF

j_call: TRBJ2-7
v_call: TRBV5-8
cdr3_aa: ASSITYEQY

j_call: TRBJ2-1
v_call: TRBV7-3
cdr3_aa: ASSLMVKGGVESYNEQF

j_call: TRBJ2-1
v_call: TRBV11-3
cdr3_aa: ASSLGRSSYNEQF

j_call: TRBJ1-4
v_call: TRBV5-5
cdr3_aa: ASSLVGTANEKLF

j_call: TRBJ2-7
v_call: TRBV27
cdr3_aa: ASSFVRGPYEQY

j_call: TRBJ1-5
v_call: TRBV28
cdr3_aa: ASSFSDRPLNQPQH

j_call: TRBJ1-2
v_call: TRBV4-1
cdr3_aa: ASSSGTGVYGYT

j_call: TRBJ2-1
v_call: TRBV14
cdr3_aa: ASSRDRGPGEQF

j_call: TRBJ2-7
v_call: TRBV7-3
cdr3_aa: ASSVGTGDEQY

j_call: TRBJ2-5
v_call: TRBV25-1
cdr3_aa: ASSALSGGGGETQY

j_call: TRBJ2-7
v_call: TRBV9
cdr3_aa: ASSKSWDRGYEQY

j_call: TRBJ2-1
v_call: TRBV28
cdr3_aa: ASRGTSGVYNEQF